The 7 T cell receptor beta chains in this list originate from one sample, sequenced in a study of cytomegalovirus exposure and HLA in healthy donors. PCR involved 60 Vbeta and 13 Jbeta primers. Some clones are missing from TCRdb's copy, which holds only in-frame ones; the method was immunoSEQ multiplex PCR. Found here are 79,000 or so clones, over 70% of them singletons; the top ten hold roughly a fifth. The sample was PBMCs. Receptors originate from a woman aged 40 to 55 in good health and CMV-seropositive.

This chain uses TRBV29-1 with TRBJ1-1; perhaps TRBD1 as D (5 bases). Germline V gene sequence: CDR1 SQVTM, CDR2 ANQGSEA. V was pared by 7 bases and J by 0 bases, with 15 bases between. The CDR3 contains 14 residues. CDR3 DNA sequence: TGCAGCGCCTCCTTGGGGGGGTTGAACACTGAAGCTTTCTTT. Amino acid sequence: CSASLGGLNTEAFF.

This clone was detected a few times. This chain joins TRBV9 and TRBJ2-2; the D gene is possibly TRBD1 (6 bases). This CDR3 has 13 residues. The V end lost 4 bases, the J end lost 5 bases, and 9 bases lay between the germline ends. Germline-derived CDR1 and CDR2 are SGDLS and YYNGEE. This CDR3 is CASSLQGTGELFF. Here the CDR3 DNA reads TGTGCCAGCAGCTTACAGGGTACCGGGGAGCTGTTTTTT. Full variable domain (remainder filled in from reference TRBV9 and TRBJ2-2): DSGVTQTPKHLITATGQRVTLRCSPRSGDLSVYWYQQSLDQGLQFLIQYYNGEERAKGNILERFSAQQFPDLHSELNLSSLELGDSALYFCASSLQGTGELFFGEGSRLTVL.

The rearrangement uses TRBV11-3 and TRBJ2-7; TRBD2 agrees at 7 bases. Per the germline V gene, CDR1 is SGHNT and CDR2 is YENEEA. The CDR3 totals 13 residues. With 3 bases clipped from V and 1 base from J, the junction kept 0 bases outside the gene matches. The CDR3 loop is CASSLGGSYEQYF. DNA for the CDR3: TGTGCCAGCAGCTTGGGGGGGTCCTACGAGCAGTACTTC.

The CDR3 DNA follows: TGTGCCAGCTCACTTAGACAGGGACAAGAGACCCAGTACTTC. Amino acid sequence: CASSLRQGQETQYF. This chain joins TRBV18 and TRBJ2-5; 7 positions match TRBD1. With 4 bases clipped from V and 2 bases from J, the junction kept 4 bases outside the gene matches. Germline V gene data show CDR1 as KGHSH and CDR2 as LQKENI. This CDR3 is 14 amino acids long.

The chain joins TRBV5-4 to TRBJ1-2; D is unclear. This CDR3 contains 13 residues. The germline V and J ends were trimmed by 1 base and 5 bases, with 9 bases remaining between them. CDR1 is SGHNT, CDR2 YYREEE, per germline (reference sequence). The CDR3 nucleotides read TGTGCCAGCAGCTTGTTGGCAGCGTATGGCTACACCTTC. This codes for CASSLLAAYGYTF.

V and J are TRBV19 and TRBJ2-7, with 10 bases lining up with TRBD2. The CDR3 runs 14 residues. Germline CDR1 and CDR2: LNHDA and SQIVND (reference sequence). V shed 5 bases, J shed 6 bases, and the junction held 7 bases outside the gene matches. In DNA, the CDR3 is TGTGCCAGTAGTCGAACTAGCGGGATCGGCGAGCAGTACTTC. This encodes CASSRTSGIGEQYF.

The gene calls are TRBV9 and TRBJ2-3; maybe TRBD2 (5 bases). From germline, CDR1 is SGDLS and CDR2 YYNGEE. CDR3 length equals 16 residues. V lost 2 bases to trimming and J lost 0 bases, with 13 bases between them. The CDR3 DNA sequence: TGTGCCAGCAGCGTCCTACCGGGCGGGAGCACAGATACGCAGTATTTT. As protein: CASSVLPGGSTDTQYF.